This entry lists 29 T cell receptor beta chains sequenced from one sample in a study of neoadjuvant anti-PD-1 for oral cavity cancer. TCRdb's copy holds only in-frame clones and misses some; the assay was immunoSEQ multiplex PCR. Here the sample spans just under 70,000 clones, approximately 85% being singletons. Documented time point: after neoadjuvant nivolumab, at surgical resection. Sequenced material: PBMCs, taken after nivolumab (anti-PD-1) treatment. The receptors here all came from a person aged 35-79 years with oral cavity squamous cell carcinoma.

The gene calls are TRBV6-6 and TRBJ2-7; D is ambiguous. Deletions cut 6 bases from V and 2 bases from J, with 11 bases between. The CDR3 sequence is 13 residues long. Germline CDR1 and CDR2: MNHNY and SVGAGI (reference sequence). This CDR3 reads CASRPFRAYEQYF. The DNA of the CDR3 is TGTGCCAGCAGGCCGTTCCGGGCCTACGAGCAGTACTTC.

This chain joins TRBV19 and TRBJ1-5, with 9 bases fitting TRBD1. CDR1 is LNHDA and CDR2 is SQIVND in the germline V gene (reference sequence). V dropped 4 bases and J dropped 8; count of bases not matched to a gene: 6. The CDR3 has 14 amino acids. The CDR3 DNA reads TGTGCCAGTAGTACGACAGGGGGTTTTGAGCCCCAGCATTTT. Protein sequence: CASSTTGGFEPQHF.

The J gene is TRBJ2-2, the V gene TRBV13; a possible D gene is TRBD1 (5 bases). The CDR3 is made up of 14 amino acids. V was trimmed by 5 bases and J by 3 bases, leaving 10 bases between them. Germline V CDR1 and CDR2: PRHDT, FYEKMQ (reference sequence). DNA for the CDR3: TGTGCCAGCAGCCTGACAGCTTACACCGGGGAGCTGTTTTTT. Amino acids: CASSLTAYTGELFF.

CDR3 nucleotide sequence: TGTGCCAGCAGTTCGGGACTCGTTTACAATGAGCAGTTCTTC. Its translation is CASSSGLVYNEQFF. This chain connects TRBV6-6 to TRBJ2-1, with D possibly being TRBD2 (6 bases). Germline V gene lookup returns CDR1 MNHNY and CDR2 SVGAGI (reference sequence). V shed 4 bases and J shed 4 bases, with 11 bases lying between them. The CDR3 has 14 residues.

This clone was counted once. The rearrangement joins TRBV25-1 to TRBJ2-3; a possible D gene is TRBD2 (5 bases). The CDR3 is 14 residues long. Germline V CDR1 and CDR2: MGHDK, SYGVNS. The V end was cut by 0 bases, the J end by 6 bases, with 10 bases between. DNA of the CDR3: TGTGCCAGCAGTGAATATACCGGACTGGATACGCAGTATTTT. Protein sequence: CASSEYTGLDTQYF.

For the CDR3, the DNA is TGCGCCAGCAGCTCGACAGGGAACTACGAGCAGTACTTC. Amino acid sequence: CASSSTGNYEQYF. The chain links TRBV5-1 to TRBJ2-7; the match to TRBD1 covers 7 bases. V shed 3 bases and J 3 bases; nucleotides not matched to a gene: 3. CDR1 is SGHRS, CDR2 YFSETQ, per germline. This CDR3 region has 13 residues.

The V gene is TRBV5-6, the J gene TRBJ2-1; 7 positions agree with TRBD1. CDR3 length equals 12 residues. Per germline, CDR1 SGHDT and CDR2 YYEEEE. J lost 7 bases, V lost 4 bases, and 2 bases had no gene match. The CDR3 spells CASSPGGNEQFF. For the CDR3, the DNA is TGTGCCAGCAGCCCAGGGGGAAATGAGCAGTTCTTC.

DNA of the CDR3: TGCGCCAGCGCGGAGGGGATAACAGGGGGCCCCGGGGAGCTGTTTTTT. Amino acid sequence: CASAEGITGGPGELFF. The chain combines TRBV5-1 with TRBJ2-2; 9 nucleotides align to TRBD1. This CDR3 has 16 residues. The germline CDR1 and CDR2 sequences are SGHRS and YFSETQ. J lost 6 bases, V lost 7 bases, and 13 bases had no gene match. The whole variable domain, remainder taken from reference TRBV5-1 and TRBJ2-2, is KAGVTQTPRYLIKTRGQQVTLSCSPISGHRSVSWYQQTPGQGLQFLFEYFSETQRNKGNFPGRFSGRQFSNSRSEMNVSTLELGDSALYLCASAEGITGGPGELFFGEGSRLTVL.

The chain combines TRBV10-3 with TRBJ1-2; 7 bases align to TRBD1. V trimming: 6 bases; J trimming: 5 bases; junction bases outside the gene matches: 6. Germline V gene lookup returns CDR1 ENHRY and CDR2 SYGVKD. This CDR3 is built from 13 residues. This chain's CDR3 is CAISPGQVYGYTF. CDR3 in DNA: TGTGCCATCAGCCCTGGACAGGTTTATGGCTACACCTTC.

The gene calls are TRBV30 and TRBJ1-1; TRBD1 is a possible D gene (6 bases). The V gene's germline CDR1 is GTSNPN and CDR2 SVGIG (reference sequence). This CDR3 is 13 amino acids long. V was shortened by 3 bases and J by 6 bases, with 14 bases between the two germline ends. The CDR3 is CAWRGAALAEAFF. DNA for the CDR3: TGTGCCTGGAGGGGGGCCGCCTTGGCTGAAGCTTTCTTT.

The chain couples TRBV6-1 to TRBJ1-2; D is perhaps TRBD1 (5 bases). CDR3 size: 12 residues. The ends were cut back, 8 bases at V and 4 bases at J, with 11 bases in the middle. In germline, CDR1 is MNHNS, CDR2 SASEGT. The CDR3 spells CASFGGTYGYTF. For the CDR3, the DNA is TGTGCCAGCTTCGGGGGGACCTATGGCTACACCTTC.

This chain joins TRBV5-4 and TRBJ2-3, with a possible D match to TRBD2 (5 bases). The CDR3 contains 13 residues. V was shortened by 2 bases and J by 6 bases, with 10 bases between the two germline ends. Germline V gives CDR1 SGHNT, CDR2 YYREEE (reference sequence). CDR3 residues: CASSFGLRDTQYF. CDR3 nucleotides: TGTGCCAGCAGCTTCGGACTTAGGGATACGCAGTATTTT. Combining the CDR3 with reference TRBV5-4 and TRBJ2-3 gives the whole variable domain ETGVTQSPTHLIKTRGQQVTLRCSSQSGHNTVSWYQQALGQGPQFIFQYYREEENGRGNFPPRFSGLQFPNYSSELNVNALELDDSALYLCASSFGLRDTQYFGPGTRLTVL.

The rearrangement links TRBV6-1 to TRBJ2-1, with a weak D call TRBD2 (5 bases). The CDR3 has 16 residues. Germline CDR1 is MNHNS and CDR2 is SASEGT. V lost 4 bases and J lost 6, with 19 bases in between. This chain's CDR3 is CASSGLSGNPSNEQFF. For the CDR3, the DNA is TGTGCCAGCAGTGGCCTTTCGGGAAACCCGAGCAATGAGCAGTTCTTC.

This clone showed up just once. The V gene is TRBV6-5, the J gene TRBJ1-3, with unresolved D. V was cut by 6 bases and J by 4 bases, with 10 bases left in between. This CDR3 has 13 amino acids. From germline, CDR1 is MNHEY and CDR2 SVGAGI. The CDR3 region has the DNA TGTGCCAGCAGGAACTCTGGAGGAAACACCATATATTTT. It translates to CASRNSGGNTIYF.

This clone was picked up a small number of times. This chain connects TRBV5-4 to TRBJ2-1, with TRBD1 identical over 11 bases. Germline V gene sequence: CDR1 SGHNT, CDR2 YYREEE (reference sequence). The CDR3 runs to 19 residues. Trimming cost V 0 bases and J 7 bases; bases outside gene matches: 15. The DNA of the CDR3 is TGTGCCAGCAGCTTGGCCGTCTCTTCCCCCGGGACAGGGGGGAATGAGCAGTTCTTC. Protein sequence: CASSLAVSSPGTGGNEQFF.

This chain connects TRBV29-1 to TRBJ2-1; D ambiguous. V gave up 8 bases and J gave up 8 bases, with 16 bases separating them. Looked up from germline, CDR1 is SQVTM and CDR2 is ANQGSEA. The CDR3 spans 12 residues. CDR3 residues: CSSGRASDEQFF. CDR3 nucleotides: TGCAGCAGTGGTAGGGCCTCCGATGAGCAGTTCTTC.

V usage is TRBV27 and J usage is TRBJ2-2, with TRBD2 matching over 13 bases. Germline V CDR1 and CDR2: MNHEY, SMNVEV (reference sequence). V lost 4 bases to trimming and J lost 5 bases; unmatched junction nucleotides: 7. The CDR3 contains 17 residues. This CDR3 reads CASSSRGLAGVTGELFF. DNA for the CDR3: TGTGCCAGCAGTTCCCGCGGACTAGCGGGAGTTACCGGGGAGCTGTTTTTT.

In this sample, this clone turned up a few times. V gene TRBV4-1 combines with J gene TRBJ1-1; TRBD1 is a possible D gene (5 bases). The V gene's germline CDR1 is MGHRA and CDR2 YSYEKL. Trimming cost V 3 bases and J 3 bases, with 17 bases left between them. This CDR3 spans 16 amino acids. CDR3 protein: CASSQAETEEDTEAFF. The CDR3 nucleotides read TGCGCCAGCAGCCAGGCCGAGACAGAGGAGGACACTGAAGCTTTCTTT.

The rearrangement joins TRBV27 to TRBJ2-5, with 10 bases identical to TRBD1. CDR3 length equals 13 residues. Trimming removed 8 bases from V and 5 bases from J; junction bases left unmatched: 5. Germline CDR1 MNHEY, CDR2 SMNVEV (reference sequence). As DNA, the CDR3 is TGTGCCAGCGGCAGGACAGGGGGGGAGACCCAGTACTTC. It is translated as CASGRTGGETQYF.

CDR3 region: CASSYGRGAETQYF. DNA for the CDR3: TGTGCCAGCAGTTACGGCAGGGGCGCGGAGACCCAGTACTTC. The chain is built from TRBV6-5 and TRBJ2-5; D possibly corresponds to TRBD1 (6 bases). Germline V CDR1 and CDR2: MNHEY, SVGAGI. This CDR3 contains 14 residues. Trimming removed 2 bases at V and 5 bases at J, with 12 bases between.

V and J are TRBV5-1 and TRBJ2-5; TRBD1 aligns across 7 bases. The V gene end was trimmed by 2 bases and the J gene end by 3 bases; junction bases not matched to a gene: 4. CDR1 is SGHRS, CDR2 YFSETQ, per germline. This CDR3 region has 14 residues. CDR3 protein: CASSLRDRKETQYF. CDR3 sequence (DNA): TGCGCCAGCAGCTTACGGGACAGAAAAGAGACCCAGTACTTC.

The chain is built from TRBV20-1 and TRBJ1-2, with D unclear. Germline V gives CDR1 DFQATT, CDR2 SNEGSKA (reference sequence). Trimming removed 6 bases at V and 8 bases at J, with 13 bases between. The CDR3 sequence is 11 residues long. The CDR3 sequence: CSASQSGGYTF. In DNA, the CDR3 is TGCAGTGCGTCGCAGTCGGGAGGCTACACCTTC.

This clone was found once. V and J are TRBV9 and TRBJ2-7; D is unresolved. V was pared by 4 bases and J by 5 bases, with 19 bases between. Germline V gene sequence: CDR1 SGDLS, CDR2 YYNGEE. The CDR3 runs 15 residues. CDR3 coding DNA: TGTGCCAGCAGCCCCCGGCGCCTCCCTGTCGACGAGCAGTACTTC. Amino acids: CASSPRRLPVDEQYF.

The chain recombines TRBV13 with TRBJ1-1, with D tentatively TRBD1 (5 bases). This CDR3 contains 15 residues. Germline-derived CDR1 and CDR2 are PRHDT and FYEKMQ (reference sequence). V was cut by 3 bases and J by 7 bases, with 18 bases left in between. The CDR3 bases are TGTGCCAGCAGCTTGGAGGGACTAAAGGGCTTTGAAGCTTTCTTT. Protein sequence: CASSLEGLKGFEAFF.

The gene calls are TRBV9 and TRBJ2-2; D is uncertain. The CDR3 length is 13 residues. V lost 4 bases and J 6 bases, leaving 10 bases between the germline ends. From germline, CDR1 is SGDLS and CDR2 YYNGEE. Written as DNA, the CDR3 is TGTGCCAGCAGCCCTTTATTACCCGGGGAGCTGTTTTTT. It encodes CASSPLLPGELFF.

This chain connects TRBV10-2 to TRBJ2-7; the match to TRBD2 covers 10 bases. The ends lost 7 bases at V and 6 bases at J; junction bases unmatched: 6. Germline V lookup: CDR1 WSHSY, CDR2 SAAADI. This CDR3 is 13 amino acids long. Here the CDR3 reads CASNQREGTEQYF. The DNA of the CDR3 is TGCGCCAGCAATCAGCGGGAGGGAACCGAGCAGTACTTC.

This clone was seen only a few times. J is TRBJ2-7 and V is TRBV15; 10 bases are a match to TRBD1. This CDR3 comprises 15 residues. V was clipped by 5 bases and J by 1 base; unmatched bases: 5. From germline, CDR1 is LNHNV and CDR2 YYDKDF (reference sequence). The CDR3 sequence is CATSSRTGGSYEQYF. The CDR3 bases are TGTGCCACCAGCTCGCGGACAGGGGGGTCCTACGAGCAGTACTTC.

The chain has TRBV4-1 and TRBJ1-5; 9 bases are shared with TRBD1. CDR3 length: 16 amino acids. Germline V gives CDR1 MGHRA, CDR2 YSYEKL. Losses at the gene ends were 1 base for V and 4 bases for J; bases not matched to a gene: 5. This CDR3 is CASSQAGTGLNQPQHF. The CDR3 nucleotides read TGCGCCAGCAGCCAAGCTGGGACAGGGTTGAATCAGCCCCAGCATTTT.

The chain links TRBV6-5 to TRBJ2-3; D not resolved. This CDR3 is 15 amino acids long. CDR1 MNHEY and CDR2 SVGAGI come from the germline V gene. V gave up 6 bases and J gave up 2 bases, with 15 bases separating them. In DNA, the CDR3 is TGTGCCAGCAGACGACACCAGTACATCACAGATACGCAGTATTTT. Translation: CASRRHQYITDTQYF.